A selection of T cell receptor beta chains follows, all from one sample in a study of T cells in pancreatic ductal adenocarcinoma. Clones were sequenced by immunoSEQ multiplex PCR, and TCRdb holds only the in-frame ones, with some missing. Altogether 97,000 or so clones are present, roughly 96% being singletons, with the ten largest covering less than 4%. Sequenced sample: PBMCs. The receptors here all came from a human donor with pancreatic ductal adenocarcinoma. The CDR3 runs from the conserved cysteine through the conserved F or W. Only some rows state a clone size, as once, few, many or a class for expanded clones.

V gene | clone size | CDR3 protein
TRBV28 | NA | CASSGRSRDSGNTIYF
TRBV18 | NA | CASSVGQISSYEQYF
TRBV29-1 | NA | CSVGRGLTYEQYF
TRBV7-6 | NA | CASSPQREAYEQYF
TRBV7-9 | NA | CASSLEGVGQPQHF
TRBV9 | NA | CASSVALVGLGAPNEQFF
TRBV28 | once | CASSLKEGRSQPQHF
TRBV19 | NA | CASSPGQNTDTQYF
TRBV18 | NA | CASSPVVGIAGGPYEQYF
TRBV7-3 | NA | CASSLGASGTDTQYF
TRBV5-1 | NA | CASSLQEITGNTIYF
TRBV28 | few | CASSRPGSYEQYF
TRBV7-9 | many | CASSLSSGPNEQFF
TRBV7-6 | NA | CASSHPPRGQKTQYF
TRBV10-3 | NA | CAISELTGELFF
TRBV19 | NA | CASSGQGEGYNEQFF
TRBV5-8 | NA | CASSLDRVNEKLFF
TRBV28 | NA | CASSFRDTRGAQGYTF
TRBV4-3 | NA | CASSQDFKAGVGVVKNIQYF
TRBV5-8 | once | CASSSARQSGNQPQHF
TRBV5-8 | once | CASSSEAGEMYEQYF
TRBV7-9 | NA | CASSQKPQGTGELFF
TRBV5-6 | NA | CASRGRPGQGGYEQYF
TRBV28 | once | CASSLSTGGTEAFF
TRBV19 | once | CASLSPGGKLTEAFF
TRBV6-1 | NA | CASSEDRQRTDTQYF